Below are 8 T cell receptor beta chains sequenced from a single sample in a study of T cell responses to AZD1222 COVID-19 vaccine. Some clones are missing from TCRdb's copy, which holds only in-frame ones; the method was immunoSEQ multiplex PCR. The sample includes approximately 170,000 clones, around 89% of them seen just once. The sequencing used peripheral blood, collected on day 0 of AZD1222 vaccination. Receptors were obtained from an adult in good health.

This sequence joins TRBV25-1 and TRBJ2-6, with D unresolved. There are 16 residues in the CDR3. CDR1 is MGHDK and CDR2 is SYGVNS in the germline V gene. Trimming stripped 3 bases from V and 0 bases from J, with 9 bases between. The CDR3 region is CASSEIGSSGANVLTF. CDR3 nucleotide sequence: TGTGCCAGCAGTGAGATCGGTAGCTCTGGGGCCAACGTCCTGACTTTC.

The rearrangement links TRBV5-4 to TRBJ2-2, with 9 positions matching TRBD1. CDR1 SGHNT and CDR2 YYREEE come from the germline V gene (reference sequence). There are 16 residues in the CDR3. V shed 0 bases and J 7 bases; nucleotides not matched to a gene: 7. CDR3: CASSLARTGDFGELFF. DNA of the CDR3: TGTGCCAGCAGCTTGGCCCGGACAGGGGATTTCGGGGAGCTGTTTTTT.

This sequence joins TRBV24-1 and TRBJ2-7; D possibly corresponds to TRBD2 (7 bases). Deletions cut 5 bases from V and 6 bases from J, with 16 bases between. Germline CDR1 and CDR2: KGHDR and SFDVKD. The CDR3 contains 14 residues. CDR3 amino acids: CATSVAQGGGEQYF. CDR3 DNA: TGTGCCACCAGTGTTGCACAGGGAGGGGGCGAGCAGTACTTC.

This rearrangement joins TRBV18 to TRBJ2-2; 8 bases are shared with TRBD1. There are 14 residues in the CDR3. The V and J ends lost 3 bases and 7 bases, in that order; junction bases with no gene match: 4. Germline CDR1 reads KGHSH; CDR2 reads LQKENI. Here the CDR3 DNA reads TGTGCCAGCTCACCGACAGGGGAAGGCGGGGAGCTGTTTTTT. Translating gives CASSPTGEGGELFF.

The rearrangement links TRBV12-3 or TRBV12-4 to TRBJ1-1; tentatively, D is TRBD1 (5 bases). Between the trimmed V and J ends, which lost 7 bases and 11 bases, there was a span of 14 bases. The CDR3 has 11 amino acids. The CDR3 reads CASTPRDSAFF. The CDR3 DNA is TGTGCCAGCACCCCCCGGGACTCGGCTTTCTTT.

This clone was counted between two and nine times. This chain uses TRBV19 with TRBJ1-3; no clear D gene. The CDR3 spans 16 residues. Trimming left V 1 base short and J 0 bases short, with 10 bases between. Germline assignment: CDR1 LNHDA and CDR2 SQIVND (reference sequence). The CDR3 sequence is CASSIVSSLSGNTIYF. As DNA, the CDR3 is TGTGCCAGTAGTATAGTATCCAGCCTCTCTGGAAACACCATATATTTT.

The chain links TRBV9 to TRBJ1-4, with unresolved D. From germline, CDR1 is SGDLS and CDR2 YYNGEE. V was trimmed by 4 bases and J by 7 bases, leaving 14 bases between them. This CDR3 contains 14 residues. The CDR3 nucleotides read TGTGCCAGCAGCTCCCCCATACAGAGTGAAAAACTGTTTTTT. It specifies CASSSPIQSEKLFF.

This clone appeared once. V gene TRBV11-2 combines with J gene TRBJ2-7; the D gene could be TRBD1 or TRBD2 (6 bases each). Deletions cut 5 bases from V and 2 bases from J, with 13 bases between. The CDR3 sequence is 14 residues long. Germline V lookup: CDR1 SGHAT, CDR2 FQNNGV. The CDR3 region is CASSNSRGPYEQYF. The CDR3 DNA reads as TGTGCCAGCAGCAATTCCCGGGGGCCCTACGAGCAGTACTTC.